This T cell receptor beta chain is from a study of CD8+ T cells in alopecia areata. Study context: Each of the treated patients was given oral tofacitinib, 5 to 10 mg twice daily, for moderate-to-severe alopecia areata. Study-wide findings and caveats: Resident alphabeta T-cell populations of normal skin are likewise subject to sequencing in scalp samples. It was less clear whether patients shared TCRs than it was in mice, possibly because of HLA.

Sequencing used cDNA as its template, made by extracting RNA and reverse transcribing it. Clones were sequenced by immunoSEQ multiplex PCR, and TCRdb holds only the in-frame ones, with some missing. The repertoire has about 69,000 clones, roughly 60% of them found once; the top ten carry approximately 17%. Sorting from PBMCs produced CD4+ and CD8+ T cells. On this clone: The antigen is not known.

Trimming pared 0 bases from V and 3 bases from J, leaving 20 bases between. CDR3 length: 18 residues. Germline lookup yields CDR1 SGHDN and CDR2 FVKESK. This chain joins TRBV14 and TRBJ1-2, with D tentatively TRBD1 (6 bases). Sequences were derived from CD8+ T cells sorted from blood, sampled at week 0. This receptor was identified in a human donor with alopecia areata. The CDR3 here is CASSQDEGETGFYYGYTF. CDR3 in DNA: TGTGCCAGCAGCCAAGATGAGGGGGAGACAGGATTTTACTATGGCTACACCTTC.